A single T cell receptor beta chain is shown here with its context. The sample belongs to a study of blood T cells in healthy people across ages. The germline gives CDR1 DFQATT, CDR2 SNEGSKA (reference sequence). The ends were cut back, 0 bases at V and 4 bases at J, with 11 bases in the middle. There are 14 residues in the CDR3. For the second PCR, which ran for about 7 to 12 cycles, a sample-barcoded 5' primer and a J-beta primer mix were used. Each CDR3 protein gets one entry after TCRdb re-called the 5' RACE reads with MiXCR. Of some 640,000 distinct CDR3 sequences listed, approximately 49% are singletons.

Material for sequencing was blood. This TCR was sampled from a woman aged 55-69 years in good health. V usage is TRBV20-1 and J usage is TRBJ2-3, with D tentatively TRBD1 or TRBD2 (6 bases each). The CDR3 loop reads CSARDHGGPDTQYF. The CDR3 coding sequence is TGCAGTGCTAGAGATCATGGGGGGCCAGATACGCAGTATTTT.